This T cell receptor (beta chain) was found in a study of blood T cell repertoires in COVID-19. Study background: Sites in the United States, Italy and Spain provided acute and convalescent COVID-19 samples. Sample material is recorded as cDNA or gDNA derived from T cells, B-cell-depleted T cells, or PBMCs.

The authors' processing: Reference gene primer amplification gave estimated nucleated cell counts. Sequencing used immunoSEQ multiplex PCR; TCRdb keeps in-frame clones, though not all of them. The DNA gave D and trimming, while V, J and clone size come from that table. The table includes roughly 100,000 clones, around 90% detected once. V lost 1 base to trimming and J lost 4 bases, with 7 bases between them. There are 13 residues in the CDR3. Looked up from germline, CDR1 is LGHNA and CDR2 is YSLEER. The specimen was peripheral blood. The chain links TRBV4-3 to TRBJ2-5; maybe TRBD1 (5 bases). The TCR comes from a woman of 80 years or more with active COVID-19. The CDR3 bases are TGCGCCAGCAGCCAAGCAGGGTTAGAGACCCAGTACTTC. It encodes CASSQAGLETQYF.